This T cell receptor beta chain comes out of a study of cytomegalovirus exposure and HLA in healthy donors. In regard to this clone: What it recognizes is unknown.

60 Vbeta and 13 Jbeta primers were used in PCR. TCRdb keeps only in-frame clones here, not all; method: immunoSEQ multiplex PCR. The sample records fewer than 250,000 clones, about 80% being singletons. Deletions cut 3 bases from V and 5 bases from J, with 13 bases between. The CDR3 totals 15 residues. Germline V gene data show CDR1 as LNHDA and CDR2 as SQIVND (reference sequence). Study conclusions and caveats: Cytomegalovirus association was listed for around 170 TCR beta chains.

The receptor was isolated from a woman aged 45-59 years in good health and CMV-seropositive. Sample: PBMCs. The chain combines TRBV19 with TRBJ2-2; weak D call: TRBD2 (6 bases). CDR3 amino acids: CASSIIGGMTGELFF. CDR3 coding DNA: TGTGCCAGTAGTATCATCGGGGGAATGACCGGGGAGCTGTTTTTT.